The T cell receptor beta chain described here comes from a study of CD8 T cells in Susac syndrome. TCR beta sequences were obtained from blood CD8+ and CD4+ T cells. The authors reverse transcribed roughly 0.5 to 1 ug RNA with random hexamers. TCR beta CDR3 was amplified by immunoSEQ covering 54 Vbeta and 13 Jbeta. TCRdb independently ran MiXCR on the immunoSEQ multiplex PCR reads; one entry per CDR3 protein. The sample consists of under 150,000 distinct CDR3 sequences, roughly 80% of them appearing once. The V end lost 1 base, the J end lost 5 bases, and 11 bases lay between the germline ends. Looked up from germline, CDR1 is LGHDT and CDR2 is YNNKEL (reference sequence). The CDR3 loop spans 14 amino acids.

This sequence joins TRBV3-1 and TRBJ1-1; D gene unclear. The sample consisted of CD8+ T cells from PBMCs. This clonotype originated in a human donor with multiple sclerosis. CDR3 amino acids: CASSQGFTGTEAFF. The CDR3 bases are TGTGCCAGCAGCCAAGGGTTTACGGGGACTGAAGCTTTCTTT.